The 10 T cell receptor beta chains in this list originate from one sample, sequenced in a study of blood T cells in healthy people across ages. The authors ran a second PCR of 7 to 11 cycles using a sample-barcoded 5' primer and a J-beta primer mix. A single record per CDR3 protein comes from TCRdb applying MiXCR to the 5' RACE reads. The profile shows 700,000 to 800,000 distinct CDR3 sequences, roughly 44% of them singletons. What was sequenced was blood. The receptors shown here come from a woman in her sixties in good health.

This clonotype was picked up many times. V gene TRBV4-2 combines with J gene TRBJ2-2; D is ambiguous. Trimming took 3 bases from V and 2 from J, leaving 13 bases between them. CDR3 length: 16 amino acids. Germline V gene sequence: CDR1 LGHNA, CDR2 YNFKEQ. CDR3: CASSQPSDLNTGELFF. The CDR3 region has the DNA TGTGCCAGCAGCCAGCCATCCGACTTAAACACCGGGGAGCTGTTTTTT.

This clonotype showed up just a few times. The chain carries TRBV20-1 and TRBJ2-2; D remains unclear. With 4 bases removed from V and 1 base from J, the gap between germline ends came to 10 bases. Germline CDR1 reads DFQATT; CDR2 reads SNEGSKA (reference sequence). The CDR3 is made up of 14 amino acids. The CDR3 reads CSATDRRNTGELFF. Here the CDR3 DNA reads TGCAGTGCTACTGACCGCCGGAACACCGGGGAGCTGTTTTTT.

This clonotype came up many times. This chain links TRBV29-1 with TRBJ2-3; D gene unclear. The germline V gene encodes CDR1 SQVTM and CDR2 ANQGSEA. The CDR3 runs to 12 residues. Trimming removed 4 bases from V and 0 bases from J, with 5 bases in between. The CDR3 DNA follows: TGCAGCGTTGTCCCTAGCACAGATACGCAGTATTTT. Translation: CSVVPSTDTQYF.

The chain combines TRBV20-1 with TRBJ2-1; TRBD2 matches 10 bases. With 2 bases clipped from V and 0 bases from J, the junction kept 4 bases outside the gene matches. The CDR3 has 16 amino acids. The germline V gene encodes CDR1 DFQATT and CDR2 SNEGSKA (reference sequence). CDR3 sequence: CSARTLAGSSYNEQFF. CDR3 nucleotides: TGCAGTGCTAGAACACTAGCGGGGAGCTCCTACAATGAGCAGTTCTTC.

This clonotype has just a few counts. The gene calls are TRBV12-3 or TRBV12-4 and TRBJ2-5, with D perhaps TRBD1 (5 bases). V was cut by 3 bases and J by 1 base, with 12 bases left in between. The CDR3 spans 15 residues. CDR3 in DNA: TGTGCCAGCAGTTTGGGGCAAACTGGCCAAGAGACCCAGTACTTC. Protein sequence: CASSLGQTGQETQYF.

Details on this clonotype: The germline gene is not matched at one end of the junction; a read error may be the cause. J is TRBJ2-6 and V is TRBV6-1; the D gene is possibly TRBD2 (5 bases). Germline CDR1 reads MNHNS; CDR2 reads SASEGT. The CDR3 is 18 residues long. The CDR3 region is CASREAGIPRSGANVLTF. Written as DNA, the CDR3 is TGTGCCAGCAGAGAAGCCGGGATTCCCCGCTCTGGGGCCAACGTCCTGACTTTC.

In this sample, this clonotype turned up many times. This chain links TRBV12-3 or TRBV12-4 with TRBJ2-3, with unresolved D. Trimming removed 5 bases from V and 6 bases from J, with 18 bases in between. The CDR3 contains 15 residues. CDR3 residues: CASSTAATRVDTQYF. The DNA of the CDR3 is TGTGCCAGCAGTACCGCCGCGACCCGGGTCGATACGCAGTATTTT.

Only one count was recorded for this clonotype. This chain links TRBV5-5 with TRBJ2-5; D remains ambiguous. V dropped 7 bases and J dropped 11 bases, with 24 bases sitting between them. Germline V gene data show CDR1 as SGHKS and CDR2 as YYEKEE (reference sequence). The CDR3 consists of 14 residues. In nucleotides, the CDR3 is TGTGCCAGCTTGGATCCGGGCAGACACAATGAGCAGTACTTC. This encodes CASLDPGRHNEQYF.

The chain has TRBV3-1 and TRBJ2-7; 11 bases map to TRBD2. Germline V gene data show CDR1 as LGHDT and CDR2 as YNNKEL (reference sequence). This CDR3 comprises 17 residues. V was clipped by 1 base and J by 7 bases; unmatched bases: 12. The CDR3 sequence is CASSQGTLAGEGNEQYF. CDR3 sequence (DNA): TGTGCCAGCAGCCAAGGTACACTAGCGGGAGAAGGAAATGAGCAGTACTTC.

The chain carries TRBV30 and TRBJ2-5, with 9 bases that match TRBD2. Germline assignment: CDR1 GTSNPN and CDR2 SVGIG (reference sequence). The ends lost 4 bases at V and 5 bases at J; junction bases unmatched: 8. The CDR3 is 14 amino acids. CDR3 in DNA: TGTGCCTGGATTAAGCGGGGGGCTCAGGAGACCCAGTACTTC. Translated, it gives CAWIKRGAQETQYF.